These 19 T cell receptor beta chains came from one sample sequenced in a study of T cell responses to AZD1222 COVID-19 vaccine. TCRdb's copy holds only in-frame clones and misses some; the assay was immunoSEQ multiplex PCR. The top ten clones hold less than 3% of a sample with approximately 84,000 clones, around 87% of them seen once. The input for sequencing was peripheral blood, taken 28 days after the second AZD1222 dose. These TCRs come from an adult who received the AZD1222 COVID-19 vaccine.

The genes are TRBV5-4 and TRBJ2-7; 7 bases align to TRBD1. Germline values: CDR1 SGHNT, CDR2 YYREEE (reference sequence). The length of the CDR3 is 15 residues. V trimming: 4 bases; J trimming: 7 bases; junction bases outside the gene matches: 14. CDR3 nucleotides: TGTGCCAGCAGCAGAGCACGACAGGGCGAGGGGGAGCAGTACTTC. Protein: CASSRARQGEGEQYF.

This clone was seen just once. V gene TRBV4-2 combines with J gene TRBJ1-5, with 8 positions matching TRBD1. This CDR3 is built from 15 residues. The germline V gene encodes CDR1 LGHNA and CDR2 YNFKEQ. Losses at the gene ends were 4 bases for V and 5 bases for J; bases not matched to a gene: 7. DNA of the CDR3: TGTGCCAGCAGCCCTGAACAGGGGGAGGATCAGCCCCAGCATTTT. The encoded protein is CASSPEQGEDQPQHF.

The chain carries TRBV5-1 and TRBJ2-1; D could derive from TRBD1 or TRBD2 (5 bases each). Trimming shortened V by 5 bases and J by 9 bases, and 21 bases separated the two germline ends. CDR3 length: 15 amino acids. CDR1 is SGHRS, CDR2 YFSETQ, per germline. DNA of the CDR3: TGCGCCAGCAGGCTTTCCGGGACCCTCCATGGTGAGCAGTTCTTC. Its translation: CASRLSGTLHGEQFF.

The CDR3 coding sequence is TGTGCCAGCAGTTCCCAGGGTTTTAGTGGCTACACCTTC. This gives the protein CASSSQGFSGYTF. This rearrangement joins TRBV27 to TRBJ1-2; possibly TRBD1 for D (5 bases). Trimming stripped 4 bases from V and 7 bases from J, with 13 bases between. The CDR3 is 13 amino acids. CDR1 is MNHEY and CDR2 is SMNVEV in the germline V gene (reference sequence).

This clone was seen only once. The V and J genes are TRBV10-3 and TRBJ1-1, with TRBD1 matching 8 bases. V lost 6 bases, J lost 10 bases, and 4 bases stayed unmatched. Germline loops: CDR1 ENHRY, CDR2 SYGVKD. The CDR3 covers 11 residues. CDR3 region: CAIRRQGRAFF. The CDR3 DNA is TGTGCCATCAGAAGACAGGGGCGAGCTTTCTTT.

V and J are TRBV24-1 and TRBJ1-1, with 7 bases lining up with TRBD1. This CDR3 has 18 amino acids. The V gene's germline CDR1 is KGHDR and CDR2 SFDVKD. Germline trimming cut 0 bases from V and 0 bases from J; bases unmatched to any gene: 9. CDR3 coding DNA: TGTGCCACCAGTGATTTGGATGGAGGGGGCTTGATGAACACTGAAGCTTTCTTT. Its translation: CATSDLDGGGLMNTEAFF.

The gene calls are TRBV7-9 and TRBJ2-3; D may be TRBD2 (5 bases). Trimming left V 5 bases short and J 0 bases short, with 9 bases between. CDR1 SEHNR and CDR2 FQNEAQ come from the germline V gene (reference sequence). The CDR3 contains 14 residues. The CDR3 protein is CASSLPGSTDTQYF. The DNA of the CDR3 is TGTGCCAGCAGCCTCCCGGGGAGCACAGATACGCAGTATTTT.

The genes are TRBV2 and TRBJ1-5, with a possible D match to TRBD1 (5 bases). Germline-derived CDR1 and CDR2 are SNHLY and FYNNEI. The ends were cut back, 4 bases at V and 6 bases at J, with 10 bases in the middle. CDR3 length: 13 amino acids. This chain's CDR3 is CASSGDSSQPQHF. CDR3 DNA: TGTGCCAGCAGTGGGGACTCATCTCAGCCCCAGCATTTT.

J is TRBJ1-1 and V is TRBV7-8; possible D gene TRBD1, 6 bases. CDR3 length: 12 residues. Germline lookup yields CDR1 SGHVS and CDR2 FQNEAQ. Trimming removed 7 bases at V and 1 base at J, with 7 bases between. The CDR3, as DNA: TGTGCCAGCAAGGGACAGAACACTGAAGCTTTCTTT. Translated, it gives CASKGQNTEAFF.

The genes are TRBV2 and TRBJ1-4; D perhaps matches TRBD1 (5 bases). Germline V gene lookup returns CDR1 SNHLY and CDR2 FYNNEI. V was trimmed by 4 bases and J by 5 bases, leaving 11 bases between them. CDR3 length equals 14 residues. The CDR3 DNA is TGTGCCAGCAGTGTTATGGGGGGGAATGAAAAACTGTTTTTT. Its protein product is CASSVMGGNEKLFF.

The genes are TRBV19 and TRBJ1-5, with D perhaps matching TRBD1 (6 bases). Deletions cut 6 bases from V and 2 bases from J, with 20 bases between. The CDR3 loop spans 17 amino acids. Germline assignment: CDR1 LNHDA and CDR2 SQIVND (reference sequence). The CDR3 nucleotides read TGTGCCAGTAGAGGTCACAGGGCCGGTTTGGGCAATCAGCCCCAGCATTTT. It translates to CASRGHRAGLGNQPQHF. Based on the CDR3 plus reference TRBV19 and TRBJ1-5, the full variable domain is DGGITQSPKYLFRKEGQNVTLSCEQNLNHDAMYWYRQDPGQGLRLIYYSQIVNDFQKGDIAEGYSVSREKKESFPLTVTSAQKNPTAFYLCASRGHRAGLGNQPQHFGDGTRLSIL.

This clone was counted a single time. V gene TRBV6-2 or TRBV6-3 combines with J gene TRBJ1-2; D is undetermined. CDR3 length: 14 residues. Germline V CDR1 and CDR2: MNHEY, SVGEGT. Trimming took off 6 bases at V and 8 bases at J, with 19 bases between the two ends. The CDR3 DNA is TGTGCCAGCAGCCGGCGGGAGACTTCGGAAGGCTACACCTTC. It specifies CASSRRETSEGYTF.

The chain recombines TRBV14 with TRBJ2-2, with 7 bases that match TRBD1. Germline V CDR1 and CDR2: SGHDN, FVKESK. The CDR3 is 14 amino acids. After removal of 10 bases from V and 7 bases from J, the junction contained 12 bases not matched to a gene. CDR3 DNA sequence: TGTGCCAAAATGACAGGGCCGTCGCGCGGGGAGCTGTTTTTT. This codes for CAKMTGPSRGELFF. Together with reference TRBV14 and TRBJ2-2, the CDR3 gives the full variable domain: EAGVTQFPSHSVIEKGQTVTLRCDPISGHDNLYWYRRVMGKEIKFLLHFVKESKQDESGMPNNRFLAERTGGTYSTLKVQPAELEDSGVYFCAKMTGPSRGELFFGEGSRLTVL.

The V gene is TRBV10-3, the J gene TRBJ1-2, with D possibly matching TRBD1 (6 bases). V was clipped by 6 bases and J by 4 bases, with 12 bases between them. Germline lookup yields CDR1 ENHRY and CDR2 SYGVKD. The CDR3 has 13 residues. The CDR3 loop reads CAISTQGRYGYTF. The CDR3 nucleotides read TGTGCCATCAGCACCCAGGGGCGCTATGGCTACACCTTC.

Here the CDR3 reads CRTNLNYGYTF. The DNA for the CDR3 is TGCAGGACGAACCTTAACTATGGCTACACCTTC. The chain uses TRBV20-1 and TRBJ1-2; no firm D call. From germline, CDR1 is DFQATT and CDR2 SNEGSKA (reference sequence). The CDR3 length is 11 residues.

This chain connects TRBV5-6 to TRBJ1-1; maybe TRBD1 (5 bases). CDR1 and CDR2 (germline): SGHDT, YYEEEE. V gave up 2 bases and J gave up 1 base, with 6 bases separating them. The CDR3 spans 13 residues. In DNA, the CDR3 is TGTGCCAGCAGCTTCGGGGGGAACACTGAAGCTTTCTTT. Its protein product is CASSFGGNTEAFF.

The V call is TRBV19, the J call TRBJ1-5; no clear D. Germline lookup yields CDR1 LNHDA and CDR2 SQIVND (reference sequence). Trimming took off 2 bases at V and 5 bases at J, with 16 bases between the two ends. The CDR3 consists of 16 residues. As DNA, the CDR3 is TGTGCCAGTAGTATACCCCCCCTAGCTAGTGATCAGCCCCAGCATTTT. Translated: CASSIPPLASDQPQHF.

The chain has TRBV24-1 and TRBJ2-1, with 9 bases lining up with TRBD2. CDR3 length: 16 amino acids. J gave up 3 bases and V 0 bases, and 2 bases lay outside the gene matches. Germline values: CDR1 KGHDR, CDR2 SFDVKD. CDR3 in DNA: TGTGCCACCAGTGATTTGCGACTAGCGGTCTACAATGAGCAGTTCTTC. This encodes CATSDLRLAVYNEQFF.

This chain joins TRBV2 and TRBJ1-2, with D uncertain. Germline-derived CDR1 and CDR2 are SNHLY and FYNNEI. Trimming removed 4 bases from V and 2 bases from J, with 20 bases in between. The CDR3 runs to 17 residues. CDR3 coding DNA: TGTGCCAGCAGTGGTATCCAGGACCGTCTACAAAACTATGGCTACACCTTC. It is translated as CASSGIQDRLQNYGYTF.